A single sample is the source of the 13 T cell receptor beta chains below, sequenced in a study of T cells in Graves' hyperthyroidism and ophthalmopathy. TCR beta CDR3 region amplification was performed from RNA transcripts. With the HTBI primer set, the TCR CDR3 went through a first round of RT-PCR. One entry per CDR3 protein, called by TCRdb with MiXCR from the multiplex PCR reads. The sample comprises a few hundred thousand distinct CDR3 sequences, around 16% of which are singletons, and roughly 29% rests with the top ten. The sample consisted of blood. The source of these receptors is a woman in her 30s with Graves' ophthalmopathy.

Details on this clonotype: At one boundary the junction diverges from the germline segment, which might be a read error. The V call is TRBV4-1, the J call TRBJ1-1; D gene unclear. The CDR3 has 14 residues. Germline-derived CDR1 and CDR2 are MGHRA and YSYEKL. The CDR3 sequence: CASSQDPGLLLAVF. CDR3 DNA: TGCGCCAGCAGCCAAGATCCCGGACTCCTTCTGGCCGTCTTT.

In its sample, this clonotype was seen many times. This chain links TRBV20-1 with TRBJ2-1; tentative D call: TRBD1 (7 bases). Germline CDR1 is DFQATT and CDR2 is SNEGSKA (reference sequence). This CDR3 has 15 amino acids. The ends were cut back, 3 bases at V and 3 bases at J, with 15 bases in the middle. The CDR3 DNA reads TGCAGTGCTAGGGAGGGGGCTGACAACTACAATGAGCAGTTCTTC. Translation: CSAREGADNYNEQFF.

This chain links TRBV10-3 with TRBJ1-5; D remains unclear. The CDR3 loop spans 14 amino acids. Per germline, CDR1 ENHRY and CDR2 SYGVKD. Trimming took 3 bases from V and 6 from J, leaving 12 bases between them. The CDR3 loop reads CAISDIGPSQPQHF. CDR3 nucleotide sequence: TGTGCCATCAGTGATATAGGTCCAAGTCAGCCCCAGCATTTT.

A word on this clonotype: This may stem from a read error, because a much larger clone lies one nucleotide away. V and J are TRBV2 and TRBJ2-2, with D perhaps given as TRBD1 or TRBD2 (5 bases each). Looked up from germline, CDR1 is SNHLY and CDR2 is FYNNEI. The CDR3 length is 14 residues. This CDR3 reads CASGSEGNTGELVF. For the CDR3, the DNA is TGTGCCAGCGGATCCGAGGGGAACACCGGGGAGCTGGTTTTT. The variable domain in full, with the rest retrieved from reference TRBV2 and TRBJ2-2, is EPEVTQTPSHQVTQMGQEVILRCVPISNHLYFYWYRQILGQKVEFLVSFYNNEISEKSEIFDDQFSVERPDGSNFTLKIRSTKLEDSAMYFCASGSEGNTGELVFGEGSRLTVL.

The chain uses TRBV20-1 and TRBJ2-6; 8 bases fit TRBD1. V lost 0 bases, J lost 0 bases, and 7 bases stayed unmatched. CDR3 length: 18 amino acids. The germline CDR1 and CDR2 sequences are DFQATT and SNEGSKA (reference sequence). The CDR3: CSARDFRGPVSGANVLTF. CDR3 nucleotide sequence: TGCAGTGCTAGAGACTTCAGGGGGCCCGTCTCTGGGGCCAACGTCCTGACTTTC.

The chain employs TRBV5-5 and TRBJ1-4, with D maybe TRBD1 (6 bases). Germline V CDR1 and CDR2: SGHKS, YYEKEE (reference sequence). Between the trimmed V and J ends, which lost 0 bases and 4 bases, there was a span of 19 bases. The CDR3 contains 18 residues. The DNA of the CDR3 is TGTGCCAGCAGCTTGGAACCCCCCGACAGGTTTTTTAATGAAAAACTGTTTTTT. Amino acid sequence: CASSLEPPDRFFNEKLFF.

This clonotype has more than one count but fewer than ten. The rearrangement links TRBV7-3 to TRBJ1-4; D call uncertain. The CDR3 loop spans 15 amino acids. Trimming took off 5 bases at V and 0 bases at J, with 10 bases between the two ends. From germline, CDR1 is SGHTA and CDR2 FQGTGA. This CDR3 reads CASSHTGATNEKLFF. Written as DNA, the CDR3 is TGTGCCAGCAGCCACACCGGCGCAACTAATGAAAAACTGTTTTTT.

This clonotype was counted ten times or more. This chain joins TRBV5-1 and TRBJ1-2; 8 bases map to TRBD1. This CDR3 has 15 amino acids. Losses at the gene ends were 4 bases for V and 4 bases for J; bases not matched to a gene: 9. In germline, CDR1 is SGHRS, CDR2 YFSETQ. The DNA for the CDR3 is TGCGCCAGCAGCGCCGACAGGGGATGGGGCTATGGCTACACCTTC. It encodes CASSADRGWGYGYTF.

This clonotype was found many times. The rearrangement joins TRBV30 to TRBJ2-1, with 7 bases aligning to TRBD2. V lost 5 bases, J lost 4 bases, and 8 bases stayed unmatched. CDR1 and CDR2 (germline): GTSNPN, SVGIG (reference sequence). The CDR3 consists of 14 residues. CDR3 loop: CAWRVGLPYNEQFF. The CDR3 DNA follows: TGTGCCTGGCGAGTGGGACTACCATACAATGAGCAGTTCTTC.

This clonotype has a count of ten or more. CDR3 nucleotides: TGTGCCAGCACCAAAACCGGGACAGGCTCCGCTTGGAGCAATCAGCCCCAGCATTTT. Its translation is CASTKTGTGSAWSNQPQHF. The rearrangement uses TRBV28 and TRBJ1-5; 8 bases align to TRBD1. V was pared by 7 bases and J by 1 base, with 18 bases of the junction left unmatched. CDR1 is MDHEN, CDR2 SYDVKM, per germline. The CDR3 loop spans 19 amino acids. The variable domain in full, with the rest retrieved from reference TRBV28 and TRBJ1-5, is DVKVTQSSRYLVKRTGEKVFLECVQDMDHENMFWYRQDPGLGLRLIYFSYDVKMKEKGDIPEGYSVSREKKERFSLILESASTNQTSMYLCASTKTGTGSAWSNQPQHFGDGTRLSIL.

This clonotype was seen many times. V usage is TRBV5-5 and J usage is TRBJ1-2, with D uncertain. V was cut by 4 bases and J by 8 bases, with 12 bases left in between. The germline CDR1 and CDR2 sequences are SGHKS and YYEKEE (reference sequence). The CDR3 is 12 amino acids. CDR3 amino acids: CASSPDIEGYTF. CDR3 sequence (DNA): TGTGCCAGCAGCCCTGACATAGAGGGCTACACCTTC.

The sample holds many counts of this clonotype. V and J are TRBV11-2 and TRBJ2-7; 8 positions match TRBD2. Trimming at V came to 5 bases and at J to 3 bases, leaving 12 bases not matched to a gene. Germline-derived CDR1 and CDR2 are SGHAT and FQNNGV. The length of the CDR3 is 16 residues. Written as DNA, the CDR3 is TGTGCCAGCAGCCCGATTAGCGGGGTTAGAAACTACGAGCAGTACTTC. Translation: CASSPISGVRNYEQYF.

This rearrangement joins TRBV7-8 to TRBJ2-3, with a weak D call TRBD2 (6 bases). V lost 1 base and J 6 bases, leaving 14 bases between the germline ends. This CDR3 is built from 15 residues. Germline V gives CDR1 SGHVS, CDR2 FQNEAQ. CDR3 amino acids: CASSLGTSTVDTQYF. The CDR3 DNA follows: TGTGCCAGCAGCTTAGGAACTAGCACTGTTGATACGCAGTATTTT. Filled out from reference TRBV7-8 and TRBJ2-3, the complete variable domain reads GAGVSQSPRYKVAKRGQDVALRCDPISGHVSLFWYQQALGQGPEFLTYFQNEAQLDKSGLPSDRFFAERPEGSVSTLKIQRTQQEDSAVYLCASSLGTSTVDTQYFGPGTRLTVL.